This T cell receptor (beta chain) emerged from a study of T cell responses to AZD1222 COVID-19 vaccine. General observations from the study: Among the donors, most were white British and more were female, and clonal diversity was possibly underestimated.

About this clone: The antigen is undetermined.

Trimming left V 0 bases short and J 6 bases short, with 14 bases between. This CDR3 spans 16 amino acids. Germline V gene lookup returns CDR1 LGHNT and CDR2 FRNRAP. The data were produced by immunoSEQ multiplex PCR, yet TCRdb's version contains in-frame clones alone and is incomplete. This sample has approximately 140,000 clones, with approximately 90% found just once. V gene TRBV12-5 combines with J gene TRBJ2-2, with no clear D. The sequencing used peripheral blood, collected on day 0 of AZD1222 vaccination. This TCR was sampled from an adult in good health. The DNA for the CDR3 is TGTGCTAGTGGTTTGGTACTGTCAGAAGGTGCCGGGGAGCTGTTTTTT. It translates to CASGLVLSEGAGELFF.